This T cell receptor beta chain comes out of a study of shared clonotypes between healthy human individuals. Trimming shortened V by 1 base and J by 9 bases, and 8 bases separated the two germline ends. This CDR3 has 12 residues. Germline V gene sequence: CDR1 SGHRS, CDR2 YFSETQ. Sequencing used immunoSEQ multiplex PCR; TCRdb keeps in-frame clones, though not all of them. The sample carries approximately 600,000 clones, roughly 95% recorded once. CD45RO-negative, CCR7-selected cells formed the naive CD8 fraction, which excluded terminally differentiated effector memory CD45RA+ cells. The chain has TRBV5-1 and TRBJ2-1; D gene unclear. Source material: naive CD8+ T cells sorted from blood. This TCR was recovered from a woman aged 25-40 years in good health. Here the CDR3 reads CASSLPRSEQFF. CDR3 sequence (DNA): TGCGCCAGCAGCTTGCCCAGGAGTGAGCAGTTCTTC.